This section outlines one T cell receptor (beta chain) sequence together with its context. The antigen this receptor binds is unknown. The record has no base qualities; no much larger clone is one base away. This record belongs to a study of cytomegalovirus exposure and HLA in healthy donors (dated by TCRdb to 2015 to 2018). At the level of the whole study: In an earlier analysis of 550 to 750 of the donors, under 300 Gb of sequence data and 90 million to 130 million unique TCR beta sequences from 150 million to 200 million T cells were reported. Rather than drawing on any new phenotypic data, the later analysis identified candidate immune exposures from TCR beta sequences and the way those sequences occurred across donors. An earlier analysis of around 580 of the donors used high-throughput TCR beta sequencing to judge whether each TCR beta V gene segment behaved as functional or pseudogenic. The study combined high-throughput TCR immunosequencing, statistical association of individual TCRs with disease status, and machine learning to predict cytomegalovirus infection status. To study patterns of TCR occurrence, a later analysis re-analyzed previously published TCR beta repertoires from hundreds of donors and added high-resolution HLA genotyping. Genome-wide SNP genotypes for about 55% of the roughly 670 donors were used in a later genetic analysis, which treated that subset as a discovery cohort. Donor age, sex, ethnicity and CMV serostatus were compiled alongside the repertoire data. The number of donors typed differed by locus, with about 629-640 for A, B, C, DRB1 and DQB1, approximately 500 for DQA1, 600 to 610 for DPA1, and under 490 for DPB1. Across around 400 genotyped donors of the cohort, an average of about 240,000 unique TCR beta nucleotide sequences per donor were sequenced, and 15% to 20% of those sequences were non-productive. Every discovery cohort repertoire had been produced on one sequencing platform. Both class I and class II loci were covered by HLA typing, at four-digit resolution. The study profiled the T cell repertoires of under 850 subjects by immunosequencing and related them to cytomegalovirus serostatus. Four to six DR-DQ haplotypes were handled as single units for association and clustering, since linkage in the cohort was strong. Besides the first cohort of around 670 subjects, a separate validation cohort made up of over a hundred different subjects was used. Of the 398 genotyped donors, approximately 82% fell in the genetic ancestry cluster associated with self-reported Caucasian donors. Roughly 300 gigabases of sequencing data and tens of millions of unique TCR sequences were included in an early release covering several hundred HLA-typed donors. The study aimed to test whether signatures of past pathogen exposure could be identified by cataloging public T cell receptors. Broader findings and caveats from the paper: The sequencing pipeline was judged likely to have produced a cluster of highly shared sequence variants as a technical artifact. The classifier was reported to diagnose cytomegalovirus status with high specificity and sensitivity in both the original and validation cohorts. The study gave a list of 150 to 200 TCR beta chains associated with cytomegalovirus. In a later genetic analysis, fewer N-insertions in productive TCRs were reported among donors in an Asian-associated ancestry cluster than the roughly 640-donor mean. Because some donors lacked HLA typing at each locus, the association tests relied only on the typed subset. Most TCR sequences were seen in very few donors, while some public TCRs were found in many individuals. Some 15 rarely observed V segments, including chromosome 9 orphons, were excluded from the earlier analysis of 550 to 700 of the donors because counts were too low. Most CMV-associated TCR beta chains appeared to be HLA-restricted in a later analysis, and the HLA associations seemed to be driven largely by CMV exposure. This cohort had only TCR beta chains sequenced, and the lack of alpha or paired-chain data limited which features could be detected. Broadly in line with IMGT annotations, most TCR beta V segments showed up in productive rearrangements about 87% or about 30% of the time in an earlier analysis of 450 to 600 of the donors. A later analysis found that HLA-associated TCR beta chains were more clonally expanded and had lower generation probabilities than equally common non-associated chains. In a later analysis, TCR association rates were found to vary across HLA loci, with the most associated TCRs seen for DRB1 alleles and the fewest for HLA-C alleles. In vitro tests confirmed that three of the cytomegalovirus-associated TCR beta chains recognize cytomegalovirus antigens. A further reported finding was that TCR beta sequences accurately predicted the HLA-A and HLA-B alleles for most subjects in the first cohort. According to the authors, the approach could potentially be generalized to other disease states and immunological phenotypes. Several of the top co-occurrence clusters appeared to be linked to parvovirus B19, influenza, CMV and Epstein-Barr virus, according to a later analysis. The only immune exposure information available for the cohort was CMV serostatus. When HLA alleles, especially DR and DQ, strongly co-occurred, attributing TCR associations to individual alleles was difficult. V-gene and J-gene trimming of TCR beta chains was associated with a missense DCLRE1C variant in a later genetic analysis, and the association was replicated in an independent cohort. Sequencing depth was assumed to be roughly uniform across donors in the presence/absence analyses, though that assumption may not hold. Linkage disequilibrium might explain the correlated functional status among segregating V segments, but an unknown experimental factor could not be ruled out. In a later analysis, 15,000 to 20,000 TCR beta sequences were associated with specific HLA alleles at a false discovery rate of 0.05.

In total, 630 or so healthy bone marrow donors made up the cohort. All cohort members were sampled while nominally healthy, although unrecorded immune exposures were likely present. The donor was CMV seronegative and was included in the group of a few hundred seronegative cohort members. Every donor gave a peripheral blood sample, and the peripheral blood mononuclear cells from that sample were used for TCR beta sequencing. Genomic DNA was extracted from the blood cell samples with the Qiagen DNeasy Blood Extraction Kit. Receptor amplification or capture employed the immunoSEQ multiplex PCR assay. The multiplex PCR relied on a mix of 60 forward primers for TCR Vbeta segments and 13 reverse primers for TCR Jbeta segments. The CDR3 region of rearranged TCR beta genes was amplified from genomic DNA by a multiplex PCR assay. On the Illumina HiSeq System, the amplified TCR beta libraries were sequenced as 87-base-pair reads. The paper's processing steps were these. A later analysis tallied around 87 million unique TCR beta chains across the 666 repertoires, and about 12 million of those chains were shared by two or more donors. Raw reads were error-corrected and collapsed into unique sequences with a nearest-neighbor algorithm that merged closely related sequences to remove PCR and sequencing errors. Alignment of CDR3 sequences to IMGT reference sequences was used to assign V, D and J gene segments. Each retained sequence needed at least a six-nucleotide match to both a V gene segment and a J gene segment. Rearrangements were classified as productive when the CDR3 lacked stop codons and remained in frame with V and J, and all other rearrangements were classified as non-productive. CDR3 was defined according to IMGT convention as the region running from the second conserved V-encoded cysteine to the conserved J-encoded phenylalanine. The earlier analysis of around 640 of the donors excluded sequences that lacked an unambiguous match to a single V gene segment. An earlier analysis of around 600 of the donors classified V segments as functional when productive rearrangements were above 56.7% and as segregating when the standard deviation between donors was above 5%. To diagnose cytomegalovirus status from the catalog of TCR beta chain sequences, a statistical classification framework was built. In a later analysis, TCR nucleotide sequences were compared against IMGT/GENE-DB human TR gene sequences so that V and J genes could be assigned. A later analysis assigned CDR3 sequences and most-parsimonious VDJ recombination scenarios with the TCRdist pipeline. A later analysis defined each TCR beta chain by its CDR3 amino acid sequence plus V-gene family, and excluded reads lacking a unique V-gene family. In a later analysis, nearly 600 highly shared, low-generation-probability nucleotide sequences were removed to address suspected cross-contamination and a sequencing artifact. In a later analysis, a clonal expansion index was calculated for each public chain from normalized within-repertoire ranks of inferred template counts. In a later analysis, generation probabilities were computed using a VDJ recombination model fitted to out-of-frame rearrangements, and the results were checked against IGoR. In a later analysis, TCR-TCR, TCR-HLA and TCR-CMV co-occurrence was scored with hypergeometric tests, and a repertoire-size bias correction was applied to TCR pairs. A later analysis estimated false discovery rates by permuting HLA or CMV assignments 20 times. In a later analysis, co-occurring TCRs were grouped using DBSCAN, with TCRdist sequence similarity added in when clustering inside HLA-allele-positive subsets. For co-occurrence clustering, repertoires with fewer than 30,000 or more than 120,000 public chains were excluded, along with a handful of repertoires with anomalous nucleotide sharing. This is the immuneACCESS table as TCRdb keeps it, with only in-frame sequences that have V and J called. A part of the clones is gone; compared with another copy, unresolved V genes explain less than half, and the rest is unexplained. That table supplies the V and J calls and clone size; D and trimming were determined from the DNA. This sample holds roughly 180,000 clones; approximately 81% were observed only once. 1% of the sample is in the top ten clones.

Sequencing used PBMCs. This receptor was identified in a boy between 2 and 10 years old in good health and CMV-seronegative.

The base sequence is TGCGCCAGCAGCCAAGATGGGACAGGGAACTACGAGCAGTACTTC. This translates into CASSQDGTGNYEQYF. The sequence links TRBV4-1 to TRBJ2-5; TRBD1 lines up with 9 middle nucleotides. The J call may be in error: the DNA end matches TRBJ2-7 better. Per the germline V gene, MGHRA is the CDR1 and YSYEKL is the CDR2. Measured from the cysteine to the phenylalanine, the CDR3 is 15 residues long. Only the CDR3 DNA stays, 45 bases, in frame from base 1.